This TCR beta chain was sequenced for a study of B cell selection in AIRE deficiency. The regulatory T cell sort gate was CD4+CD25hiCD127low/negative. Profiled with immunoSEQ multiplex PCR; TCRdb holds only in-frame clones, not every one. The table includes around 18,000 clones, about 92% detected once. The sample was CD4+CD25+ Tregs sorted from PBMCs. This TCR came from a human donor in good health.

The CDR3 DNA reads TGCGCCAGCAGCTTCTCGACAGGGACGGTTTCAGACTATGGCTACACCTTC. Translated: CASSFSTGTVSDYGYTF. This sequence joins TRBV5-1 and TRBJ1-2; 7 positions match TRBD1. Germline lookup yields CDR1 SGHRS and CDR2 YFSETQ. V lost 2 bases, J lost 3 bases, and 13 bases stayed unmatched. The CDR3 has 17 amino acids.